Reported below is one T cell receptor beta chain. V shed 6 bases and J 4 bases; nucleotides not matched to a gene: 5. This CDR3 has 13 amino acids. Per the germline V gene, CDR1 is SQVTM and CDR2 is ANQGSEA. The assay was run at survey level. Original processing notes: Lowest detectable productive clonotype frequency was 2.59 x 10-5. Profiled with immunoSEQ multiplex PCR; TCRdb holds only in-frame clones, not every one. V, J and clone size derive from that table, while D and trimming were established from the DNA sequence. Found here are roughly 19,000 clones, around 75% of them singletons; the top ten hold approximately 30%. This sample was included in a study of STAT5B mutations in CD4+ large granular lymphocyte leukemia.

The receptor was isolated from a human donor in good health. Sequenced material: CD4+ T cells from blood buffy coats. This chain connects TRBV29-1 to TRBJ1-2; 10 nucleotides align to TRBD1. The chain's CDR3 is CSVWDRGLYGYTF. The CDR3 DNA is TGCAGCGTGTGGGACAGGGGACTCTATGGCTACACCTTC.